This T cell receptor (beta chain) derives from a study of CD8 T cells in ankylosing spondylitis. Study-level results: Disease-linked clones were found to be CD8+ and relatively rare in peripheral blood. Apparently characteristic of ankylosing spondylitis blood was a TCR beta motif (eight highly homologous variants).

The germline V and J ends were trimmed by 0 bases and 6 bases, with 9 bases remaining between them. CDR3 length equals 13 residues. Germline-derived CDR1 and CDR2 are SGHRS and YFSETQ. In regard to this clonotype: Its antigen is as yet unknown.

Quantitative 5'-RACE with molecular barcodes generated TCR beta libraries. TCRdb reprocessed the 5' RACE reads with MiXCR, giving one entry per CDR3 protein. The table shows about 240,000 distinct CDR3 sequences, with under 30% occurring only once. The chain carries TRBV5-1 and TRBJ1-1; D is unclear. Sequenced: blood, either unsorted or a sorted T cell fraction (not recorded which). The source of this sequence is a male donor with ankylosing spondylitis or in good health (not recorded which). The CDR3 loop reads CASSLARDAEAFF. CDR3 DNA: TGCGCCAGCAGCTTGGCTCGGGATGCTGAAGCTTTCTTT.